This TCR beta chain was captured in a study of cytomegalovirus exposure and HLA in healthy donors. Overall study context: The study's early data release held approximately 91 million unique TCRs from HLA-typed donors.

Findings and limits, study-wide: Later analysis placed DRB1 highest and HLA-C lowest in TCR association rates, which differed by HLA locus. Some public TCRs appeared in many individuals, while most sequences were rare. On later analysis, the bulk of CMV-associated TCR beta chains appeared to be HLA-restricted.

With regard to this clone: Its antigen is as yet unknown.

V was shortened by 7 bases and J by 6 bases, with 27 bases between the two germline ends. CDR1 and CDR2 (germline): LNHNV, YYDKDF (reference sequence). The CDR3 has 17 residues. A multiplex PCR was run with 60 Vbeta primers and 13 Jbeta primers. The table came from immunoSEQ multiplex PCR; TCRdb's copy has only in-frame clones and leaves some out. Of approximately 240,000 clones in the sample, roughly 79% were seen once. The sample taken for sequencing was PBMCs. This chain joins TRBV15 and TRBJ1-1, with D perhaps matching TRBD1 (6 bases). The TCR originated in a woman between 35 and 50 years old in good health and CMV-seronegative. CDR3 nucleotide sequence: TGTGCCACCACTCATGGGGGGGCCGTCTCCGTCAGGCCTGAAGCTTTCTTT. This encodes CATTHGGAVSVRPEAFF.